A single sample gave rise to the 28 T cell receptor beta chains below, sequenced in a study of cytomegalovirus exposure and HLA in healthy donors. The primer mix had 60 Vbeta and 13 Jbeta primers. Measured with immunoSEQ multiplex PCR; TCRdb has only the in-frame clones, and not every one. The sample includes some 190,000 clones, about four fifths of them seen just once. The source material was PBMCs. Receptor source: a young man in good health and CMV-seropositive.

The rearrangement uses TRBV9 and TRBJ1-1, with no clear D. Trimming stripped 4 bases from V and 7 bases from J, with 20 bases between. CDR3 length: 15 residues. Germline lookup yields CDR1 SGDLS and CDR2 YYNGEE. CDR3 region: CASSPPERVLLEAFF. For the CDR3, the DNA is TGTGCCAGCAGCCCCCCTGAGAGGGTTCTTCTTGAAGCTTTCTTT.

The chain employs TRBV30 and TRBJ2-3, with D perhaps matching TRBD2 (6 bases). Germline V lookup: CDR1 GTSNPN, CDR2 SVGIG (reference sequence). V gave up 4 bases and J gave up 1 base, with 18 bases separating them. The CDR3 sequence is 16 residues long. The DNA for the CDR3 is TGTGCCTGGACCCCAGGTCTCCAGCGGGGCACAGATACGCAGTATTTT. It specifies CAWTPGLQRGTDTQYF.

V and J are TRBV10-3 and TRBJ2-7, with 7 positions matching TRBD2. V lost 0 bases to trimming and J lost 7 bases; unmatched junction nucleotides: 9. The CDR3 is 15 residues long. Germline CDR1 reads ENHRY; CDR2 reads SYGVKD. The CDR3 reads CAISESRAGEGEQYF. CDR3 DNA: TGTGCCATCAGTGAGTCAAGGGCGGGAGAAGGGGAGCAGTACTTC.

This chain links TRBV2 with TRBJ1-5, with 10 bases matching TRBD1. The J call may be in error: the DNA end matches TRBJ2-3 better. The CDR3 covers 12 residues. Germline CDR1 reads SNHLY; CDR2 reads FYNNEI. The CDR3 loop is CASRPGQGPQYF. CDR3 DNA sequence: TGTGCCAGCAGGCCGGGACAGGGGCCCCAGTATTTT.

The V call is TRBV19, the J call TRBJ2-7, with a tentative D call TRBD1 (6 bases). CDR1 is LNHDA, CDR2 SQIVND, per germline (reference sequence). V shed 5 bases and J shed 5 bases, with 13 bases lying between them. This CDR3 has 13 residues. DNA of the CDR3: TGTGCCAGTAGTTTACAGGGAAGAGACGAGCAGTACTTC. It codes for CASSLQGRDEQYF.

The CDR3 protein is CASSDQINEQFF. The CDR3, as DNA: TGTGCCAGCAGTGACCAGATCAATGAGCAGTTCTTC. The chain recombines TRBV25-1 with TRBJ2-1; D gene uncertain. The V gene lost 3 bases and the J gene lost 6 bases, with 6 bases spanning the gap. Germline assignment: CDR1 MGHDK and CDR2 SYGVNS. CDR3 size: 12 residues.

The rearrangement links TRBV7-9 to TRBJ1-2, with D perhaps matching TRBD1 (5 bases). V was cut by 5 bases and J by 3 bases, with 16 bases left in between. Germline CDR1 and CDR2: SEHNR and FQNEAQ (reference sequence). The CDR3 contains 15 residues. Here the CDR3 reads CASSPSWGGDYGYTF. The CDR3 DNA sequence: TGTGCCAGCAGCCCCAGCTGGGGGGGGGACTATGGCTACACCTTC.

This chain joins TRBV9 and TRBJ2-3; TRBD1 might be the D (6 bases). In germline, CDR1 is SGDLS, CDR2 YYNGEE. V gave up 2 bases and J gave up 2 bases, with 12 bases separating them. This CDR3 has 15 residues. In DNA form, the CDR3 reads TGTGCCAGCAGCGTCGAAAGGGGGTACACAGATACGCAGTATTTT. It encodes CASSVERGYTDTQYF. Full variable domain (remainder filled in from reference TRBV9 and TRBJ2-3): DSGVTQTPKHLITATGQRVTLRCSPRSGDLSVYWYQQSLDQGLQFLIQYYNGEERAKGNILERFSAQQFPDLHSELNLSSLELGDSALYFCASSVERGYTDTQYFGPGTRLTVL.

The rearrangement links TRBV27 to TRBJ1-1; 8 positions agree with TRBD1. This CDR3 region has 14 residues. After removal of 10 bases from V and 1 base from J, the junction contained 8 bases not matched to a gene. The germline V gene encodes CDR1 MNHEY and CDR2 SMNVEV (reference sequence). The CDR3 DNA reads TGTGCCAACAGACAGGGGTACGGGAACACTGAAGCTTTCTTT. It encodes CANRQGYGNTEAFF.

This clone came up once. CDR3 DNA sequence: TGTGCCATCAGTGAGGGACAGAAAGAGACCCAGTACTTC. This sequence encodes CAISEGQKETQYF. The chain combines TRBV10-3 with TRBJ2-5; D possibly corresponds to TRBD1 (6 bases). This CDR3 is built from 13 residues. The V and J ends lost 2 bases and 3 bases respectively, with 7 bases between them. CDR1 and CDR2 from the germline V gene are ENHRY and SYGVKD.

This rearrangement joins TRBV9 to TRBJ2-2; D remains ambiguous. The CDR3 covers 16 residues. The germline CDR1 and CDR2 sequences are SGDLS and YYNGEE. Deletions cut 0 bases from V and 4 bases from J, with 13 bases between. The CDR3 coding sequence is TGTGCCAGCAGCGTAGTGGCGGCGCTGGGCACCGGGGAGCTGTTTTTT. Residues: CASSVVAALGTGELFF.

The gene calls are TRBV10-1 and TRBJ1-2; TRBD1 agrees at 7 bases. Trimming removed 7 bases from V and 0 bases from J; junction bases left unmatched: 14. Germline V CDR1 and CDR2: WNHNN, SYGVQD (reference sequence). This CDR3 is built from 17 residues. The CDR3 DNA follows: TGCGCCAGCATGGGGAGGACAGGACGGACCACTAACTATGGCTACACCTTC. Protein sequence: CASMGRTGRTTNYGYTF.

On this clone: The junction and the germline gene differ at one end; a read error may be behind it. This chain's CDR3 is CSSSASSTPTYNSPLHF. The CDR3, as DNA: TGTTCCAGCAGCGCATCGTCAACCCCTACTTATAATTCACCCCTCCACTTT. The V gene is TRBV7-9, the J gene TRBJ1-6; D unclear. Looked up from germline, CDR1 is SEHNR and CDR2 is FQNEAQ (reference sequence). The CDR3 is 17 residues long.

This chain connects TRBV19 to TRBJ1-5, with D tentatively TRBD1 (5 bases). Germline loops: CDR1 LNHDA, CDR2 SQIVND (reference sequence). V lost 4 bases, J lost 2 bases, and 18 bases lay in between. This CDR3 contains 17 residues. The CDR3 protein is CASSKIRAAGRNQPQHF. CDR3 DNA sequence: TGTGCCAGTAGTAAAATCCGGGCGGCAGGGCGCAATCAGCCCCAGCATTTT.

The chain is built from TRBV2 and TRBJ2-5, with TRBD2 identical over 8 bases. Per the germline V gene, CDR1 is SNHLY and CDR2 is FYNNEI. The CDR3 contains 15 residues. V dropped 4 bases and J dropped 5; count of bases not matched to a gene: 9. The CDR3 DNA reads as TGTGCCAGCAGTGCAAACAGCGGGGGTGGGGAGACCCAGTACTTC. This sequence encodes CASSANSGGGETQYF.

The CDR3: CARGDTTGELFF. CDR3 in DNA: TGTGCCCGAGGGGACACGACCGGGGAGCTGTTTTTT. The genes are TRBV30 and TRBJ2-2; D is possibly TRBD1 (6 bases). The ends were cut back, 8 bases at V and 5 bases at J, with 12 bases in the middle. This CDR3 is 12 amino acids long. Per the germline V gene, CDR1 is GTSNPN and CDR2 is SVGIG (reference sequence).

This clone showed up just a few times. CDR3 nucleotides: TGTGCCAGCAGTCCTACTAGCGGGAGTTCCGAGCAGTACTTC. Translation: CASSPTSGSSEQYF. The chain employs TRBV2 and TRBJ2-7; 11 nucleotides agree with TRBD2. The CDR3 is 14 amino acids. The V segment lost 5 bases and the J segment 6 bases; nucleotides outside the gene matches: 6. Germline V CDR1 and CDR2: SNHLY, FYNNEI.

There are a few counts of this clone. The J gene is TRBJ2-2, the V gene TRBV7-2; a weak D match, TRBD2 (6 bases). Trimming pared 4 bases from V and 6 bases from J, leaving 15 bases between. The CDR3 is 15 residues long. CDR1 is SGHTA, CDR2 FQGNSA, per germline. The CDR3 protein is CASSSEQTSPGELFF. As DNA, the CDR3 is TGTGCCAGCAGCTCCGAACAAACTAGCCCCGGGGAGCTGTTTTTT.

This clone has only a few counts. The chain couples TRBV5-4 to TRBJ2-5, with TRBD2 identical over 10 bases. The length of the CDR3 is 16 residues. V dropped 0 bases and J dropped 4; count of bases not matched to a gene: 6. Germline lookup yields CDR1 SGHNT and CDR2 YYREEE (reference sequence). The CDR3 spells CASSLALAGVRETQYF. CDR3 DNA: TGTGCCAGCAGCTTGGCCCTAGCGGGAGTTCGAGAGACCCAGTACTTC.

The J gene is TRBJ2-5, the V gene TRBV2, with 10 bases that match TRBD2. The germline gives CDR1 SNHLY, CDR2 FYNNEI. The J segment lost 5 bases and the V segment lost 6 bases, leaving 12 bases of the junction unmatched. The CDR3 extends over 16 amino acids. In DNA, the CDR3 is TGTGCCAGCAGGCCTCCCCCAGCGGGGGGGCCTGAGACCCAGTACTTC. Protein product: CASRPPPAGGPETQYF.

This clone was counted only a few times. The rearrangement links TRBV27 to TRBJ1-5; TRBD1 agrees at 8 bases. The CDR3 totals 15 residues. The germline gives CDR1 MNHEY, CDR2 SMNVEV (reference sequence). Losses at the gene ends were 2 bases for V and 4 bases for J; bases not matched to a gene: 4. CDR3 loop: CASSLGTGGNQPQHF. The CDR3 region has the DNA TGTGCCAGCAGTTTAGGAACAGGGGGGAATCAGCCCCAGCATTTT.

The CDR3 sequence is CSAQGLADTQYF. DNA for the CDR3: TGCAGCGCACAGGGGCTAGCAGATACGCAGTATTTT. V is TRBV29-1 and J is TRBJ2-3; 7 positions match TRBD1. Trimming at V came to 7 bases and at J to 4 bases, leaving 5 bases not matched to a gene. Germline V lookup: CDR1 SQVTM, CDR2 ANQGSEA. The CDR3 loop spans 12 amino acids.

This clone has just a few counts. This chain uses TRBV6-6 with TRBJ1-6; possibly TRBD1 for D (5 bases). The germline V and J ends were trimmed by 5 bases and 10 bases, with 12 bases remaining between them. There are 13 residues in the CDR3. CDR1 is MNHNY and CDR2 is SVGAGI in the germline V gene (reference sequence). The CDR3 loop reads CASSRQSESPLHF. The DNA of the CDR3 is TGTGCCAGCAGTCGACAGTCGGAATCACCCCTCCACTTT.

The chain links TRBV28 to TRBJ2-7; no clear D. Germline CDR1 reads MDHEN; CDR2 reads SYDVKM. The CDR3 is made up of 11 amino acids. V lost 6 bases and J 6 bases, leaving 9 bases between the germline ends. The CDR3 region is CASRNILEQYF. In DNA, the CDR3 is TGTGCCAGCAGGAACATCCTCGAGCAGTACTTC.

CDR3 sequence (DNA): TGTGCCAGCAGTTGGGCTGACGAGCAGTACTTC. Translating gives CASSWADEQYF. J is TRBJ2-5 and V is TRBV2; D unresolved. With the DNA end fitting TRBJ2-7 better, the J assignment may be wrong. The CDR3 has 11 amino acids. CDR1 is SNHLY and CDR2 is FYNNEI in the germline V gene.

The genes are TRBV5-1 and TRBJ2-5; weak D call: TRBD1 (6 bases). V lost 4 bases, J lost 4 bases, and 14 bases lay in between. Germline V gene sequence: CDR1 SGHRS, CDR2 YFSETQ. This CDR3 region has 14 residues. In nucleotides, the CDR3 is TGCGCCAGCAGCGACAGGAACTCTGGAGAGACCCAGTACTTC. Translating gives CASSDRNSGETQYF.

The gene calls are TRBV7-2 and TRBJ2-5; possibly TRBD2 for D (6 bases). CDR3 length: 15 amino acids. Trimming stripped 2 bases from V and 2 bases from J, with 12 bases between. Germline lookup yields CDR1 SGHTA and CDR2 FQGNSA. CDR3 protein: CASSLSFAGQETQYF. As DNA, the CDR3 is TGTGCCAGCAGCTTAAGTTTTGCGGGACAAGAGACCCAGTACTTC.

CDR3 nucleotides: TGTGCCTGGAATCCGGGACAGGGGGCCCTAATTACCTTC. Translation: CAWNPGQGALITF. The V call is TRBV30, the J call TRBJ1-2, with TRBD1 identical over 12 bases. Germline-derived CDR1 and CDR2 are GTSNPN and SVGIG (reference sequence). V dropped 4 bases and J dropped 14; count of bases not matched to a gene: 11. The CDR3 runs 13 residues.